The next 9 T cell receptor beta chains were all read from a single sample in a study of blood T cell repertoires in COVID-19. The method was immunoSEQ multiplex PCR; TCRdb's version includes in-frame clones alone and lacks a portion of them. The sample contains over 200,000 clones, 83% of which appear only once. Sequenced material: peripheral blood. The receptors were gathered from a woman aged 25 to 39 with COVID-19, enrolled during active disease.

The V gene is TRBV27, the J gene TRBJ2-7; TRBD2 matches at 13 bases. This CDR3 has 14 amino acids. V lost 5 bases, J lost 6 bases, and 4 bases stayed unmatched. The V gene's germline CDR1 is MNHEY and CDR2 SMNVEV (reference sequence). The CDR3 coding sequence is TGTGCCAGCAGTCCCGGACTAGCGGGAGCCGAGCAGTACTTC. It codes for CASSPGLAGAEQYF.

This clone was detected once. J is TRBJ2-7 and V is TRBV4-2; 11 bases match TRBD1. CDR1 and CDR2 from the germline V gene are LGHNA and YNFKEQ. CDR3 length: 16 amino acids. V was clipped by 4 bases and J by 3 bases; unmatched bases: 8. In DNA form, the CDR3 reads TGTGCCAGCAGCCCTCTTACCGGGACAGGGGGCTACGAGCAGTACTTC. Its translation is CASSPLTGTGGYEQYF.

This clone appeared a single time. This chain uses TRBV15 with TRBJ2-3; 8 positions agree with TRBD1. J was trimmed by 5 bases and V by 5 bases; bases with no gene match: 12. Germline CDR1 LNHNV, CDR2 YYDKDF (reference sequence). The CDR3 consists of 16 residues. CDR3 DNA sequence: TGTGCCACCAGCCCCCTGGTGGACAGGGTTATAGATACGCAGTATTTT. Its protein is CATSPLVDRVIDTQYF.

This clone was seen once. Other DNA sequences in the sample encode the same CDR3. The chain combines TRBV29-1 with TRBJ1-2, with TRBD1 identical over 7 bases. The CDR3 has 12 amino acids. The V segment lost 0 bases and the J segment 8 bases; nucleotides outside the gene matches: 3. Germline loops: CDR1 SQVTM, CDR2 ANQGSEA. The CDR3 coding sequence is TGCAGCGTTGAAGACAGGGGGTACGGCTACACCTTC. This sequence encodes CSVEDRGYGYTF.

The chain uses TRBV7-9 and TRBJ1-1, with D maybe TRBD1 (5 bases). Germline V gene sequence: CDR1 SEHNR, CDR2 FQNEAQ (reference sequence). Trimming left V 6 bases short and J 5 bases short, with 13 bases between. This CDR3 comprises 13 residues. Written as DNA, the CDR3 is TGTGCCAGCAGACTCGACAGAAGGACTGAAGCTTTCTTT. Its translation is CASRLDRRTEAFF.

V is TRBV5-1 and J is TRBJ2-7; 7 nucleotides line up with TRBD2. The V gene end was trimmed by 1 base and the J gene end by 0 bases; junction bases not matched to a gene: 4. This CDR3 has 15 amino acids. Germline CDR1 is SGHRS and CDR2 is YFSETQ. The CDR3 region is CASSLRGSPSYEQYF. CDR3 nucleotide sequence: TGCGCCAGCAGCTTGCGCGGGAGCCCCTCCTACGAGCAGTACTTC.

This sequence joins TRBV7-9 and TRBJ1-1; tentatively, D is TRBD1 (6 bases). Trimming took 0 bases from V and 1 from J, leaving 6 bases between them. Germline V gene data show CDR1 as SEHNR and CDR2 as FQNEAQ (reference sequence). The CDR3 sequence is 14 residues long. For the CDR3, the DNA is TGTGCCAGCAGCTTAGCGGGACAGAACACTGAAGCTTTCTTT. It is translated as CASSLAGQNTEAFF.

The rearrangement joins TRBV2 to TRBJ2-2; 7 positions agree with TRBD2. The CDR3 is made up of 16 amino acids. Losses at the gene ends were 2 bases for V and 1 base for J; bases not matched to a gene: 4. Germline-derived CDR1 and CDR2 are SNHLY and FYNNEI. The CDR3 protein is CASSELAVVNTGELFF. The CDR3, as DNA: TGTGCCAGCAGTGAACTAGCGGTGGTGAACACCGGGGAGCTGTTTTTT.

The chain carries TRBV7-2 and TRBJ2-2; 14 bases are shared with TRBD2. After removal of 6 bases from V and 7 bases from J, the junction contained 7 bases not matched to a gene. The V gene's germline CDR1 is SGHTA and CDR2 FQGNSA. This CDR3 spans 16 amino acids. The CDR3 DNA is TGTGCCAGCAGGGGGACTAGCGGGAGAGGAGGCGGGGAGCTGTTTTTT. Protein sequence: CASRGTSGRGGGELFF. Filled out from reference TRBV7-2 and TRBJ2-2, the complete variable domain reads GAGVSQSPSNKVTEKGKDVELRCDPISGHTALYWYRQSLGQGLEFLIYFQGNSAPDKSGLPSDRFSAERTGGSVSTLTIQRTQQEDSAVYLCASRGTSGRGGGELFFGEGSRLTVL.